The rows below give T cell receptor beta chains drawn from one sample of a study of molecular identifiers for immune sequencing clone quantification. TCRdb itself ran the PCR reads through MiXCR, one entry per CDR3 protein. The data show some 650,000 distinct CDR3 sequences, with 20% seen just once and 0.7% to 1% held by the top ten. The specimen sequenced was naive CD8+ T cells from blood, with Jurkat cell RNA spiked in. The origin of the receptors is a human donor in good health. Some libraries in this study had Jurkat cell RNA spiked in. Both conserved end residues are part of each CDR3. The D gene is left open where the match is weak. Clone size is stated in some rows and not others, as once, few, many or a class when expanded.

many,.,TRBJ2-5,TRBV7-2,CASSSRGTGETQYF,TGTGCCAGCAGCTCCCGGGGGACGGGAGAGACCCAGTACTTC
many,.,TRBJ2-1,TRBV5-4,CASSLVRERDNEQFF,TGTGCCAGCAGCTTGGTCAGAGAGCGGGACAATGAGCAGTTCTTC
many,TRBD2,TRBJ2-3,TRBV7-9,CASLPAGVSGDTQYF,TGTGCCAGCCTGCCAGCGGGAGTGTCGGGAGATACGCAGTATTTT
many,.,TRBJ2-1,TRBV6-5,CASSPTGGGFHEQFF,TGTGCCAGCAGCCCTACCGGCGGGGGCTTCCATGAGCAGTTCTTC
.,.,TRBJ1-3,TRBV19,CASSISGVQSGNTIYF,TGTGCCAGTAGTATCTCGGGGGTTCAATCTGGAAACACCATATATTTT
many,TRBD2,TRBJ2-5,TRBV6-5,CASRLTSGGLPETQYF,TGTGCCAGCAGGCTGACTAGCGGGGGCCTCCCAGAGACCCAGTACTTC
many,.,TRBJ2-3,TRBV19,CASSEGVGSTDTQYF,TGTGCCAGTAGTGAGGGTGTAGGCTCCACGGATACGCAGTATTTT
.,.,TRBJ2-1,TRBV15,CATSRESEQFF,TGTGCCACCAGCAGAGAAAGTGAGCAGTTCTTC
few,TRBD2,TRBJ2-2,TRBV19,CASSIEQLAGIGGELFF,TGTGCCAGTAGTATAGAGCAACTAGCGGGAATAGGCGGGGAGCTGTTTTTT
.,.,TRBJ2-3,TRBV6-4,CASSQLPLDTQYF,TGTGCCAGCAGCCAACTACCTTTGGATACGCAGTATTTT
.,.,TRBJ1-2,TRBV6-6,CASSYFGPTYGYTF,TGTGCCAGCAGTTATTTCGGGCCAACCTATGGCTACACCTTC
many,.,TRBJ1-5,TRBV15,CATSSSRGPNQPQHF,TGTGCCACCAGCAGTTCGCGGGGGCCCAATCAGCCCCAGCATTTT
many,.,TRBJ1-5,TRBV2,CASSQIPGTEYQPQHF,TGTGCCAGCAGTCAAATACCCGGGACGGAGTATCAGCCCCAGCATTTT
few,TRBD1,TRBJ1-5,TRBV19,CASSIGARGHQPQHF,TGTGCCAGTAGTATAGGGGCCAGGGGGCATCAGCCCCAGCATTTT
few,TRBD1,TRBJ2-7,TRBV7-9,CASSSGDRNYEQYF,TGTGCCAGCAGCTCCGGGGACAGAAATTACGAGCAGTACTTC
many,TRBD2,TRBJ2-1,TRBV7-9,CASSYGTGTTGNEQFF,TGTGCCAGCAGCTACGGAACCGGGACTACGGGCAATGAGCAGTTCTTC
few,TRBD1,TRBJ2-3,TRBV28,CASSSPGQGLGTDTQYF,TGTGCCAGCAGTTCCCCGGGACAGGGGTTAGGAACAGATACGCAGTATTTT
many,TRBD2,TRBJ2-3,TRBV7-2,CASSPYLASGSPQYF,TGTGCCAGCAGCCCATACCTTGCTAGCGGGAGTCCGCAGTATTTT
many,.,TRBJ2-3,TRBV7-2,CASTFGPRLDRTDTQYF,TGTGCCAGCACATTTGGGCCTCGCCTTGATCGCACAGATACGCAGTATTTT
.,TRBD1,TRBJ1-3,TRBV5-6,CASSILVQGAGNTIYF,TGTGCCAGCAGCATCCTTGTGCAGGGGGCTGGAAACACCATATATTTT
few,TRBD1,TRBJ1-6,TRBV6-5,CASMRDSYSPLHF,TGTGCCAGCATGAGGGACAGTTATTCACCCCTCCACTTT
many,.,TRBJ1-1,TRBV12-3/TRBV12-4,CASSFATENTEAFF,TGTGCCAGCAGTTTCGCCACGGAGAACACTGAAGCTTTCTTT
many,.,TRBJ1-1,TRBV5-6,CASSAVAEVEAFF,TGTGCCAGCAGCGCAGTGGCGGAGGTTGAAGCTTTCTTT
many,.,TRBJ1-1,TRBV5-6,CASSFFTGGTEAFF,TGTGCCAGCAGCTTCTTCACCGGGGGCACTGAAGCTTTCTTT
many,TRBD1,TRBJ1-1,TRBV12-3/TRBV12-4,CASTRTGGRNTEAFF,TGTGCCAGCACAAGGACAGGCGGCAGGAACACTGAAGCTTTCTTT
many,.,TRBJ1-5,TRBV6-2/TRBV6-3,CASSRTGAYQPQHF,TGTGCCAGCAGCCGTACGGGGGCTTATCAGCCCCAGCATTTT
many,TRBD2,TRBJ2-7,TRBV10-3,CATGLAGEDEQYF,TGTGCCACCGGACTAGCGGGAGAGGATGAGCAGTACTTC
many,TRBD2,TRBJ2-7,TRBV7-9,CASSLVDAGGPYEQYF,TGTGCCAGCAGCTTAGTTGATGCGGGAGGCCCCTACGAGCAGTACTTC
many,.,TRBJ2-5,TRBV7-6,CASSSPKQGVETQYF,TGTGCCAGCAGCTCTCCAAAACAGGGCGTAGAGACCCAGTACTTC
.,.,TRBJ1-5,TRBV20-1,CSASYSNQPQHF,TGCAGTGCGAGTTATAGTAATCAGCCCCAGCATTTT
few,.,TRBJ2-5,TRBV27,CASSGLGNQETQYF,TGTGCCAGCAGTGGTCTGGGGAACCAGGAGACCCAGTACTTC
many,TRBD1,TRBJ1-5,TRBV7-9,CASSLVAGGYNQPQHF,TGTGCCAGCAGCTTAGTGGCAGGGGGCTACAATCAGCCCCAGCATTTT
many,.,TRBJ1-6,TRBV2,CASSDRHSYNSPLHF,TGTGCCAGCAGTGATCGGCACTCCTATAATTCACCCCTCCACTTT
many,TRBD1,TRBJ1-5,TRBV27,CASSLSAPGGSNQPQHF,TGTGCCAGCAGTTTATCCGCCCCAGGGGGTAGCAATCAGCCCCAGCATTTT
many,.,TRBJ2-5,TRBV29-1,CSVEGTGPLPETQYF,TGCAGCGTTGAAGGTACAGGACCTCTACCGGAGACCCAGTACTTC
many,.,TRBJ2-3,TRBV9,CASSVGATAEDTQYF,TGTGCCAGCAGCGTAGGAGCCACGGCGGAAGATACGCAGTATTTT
many,TRBD2,TRBJ2-7,TRBV20-1,CSAMSSGFSYEQYF,TGCAGTGCTATGTCTAGCGGTTTCTCCTACGAGCAGTACTTC
.,TRBD2,TRBJ2-5,TRBV11-2,CASSLELLAGGETQYF,TGTGCCAGCAGCTTAGAGCTCCTAGCGGGGGGAGAGACCCAGTACTTC
many,.,TRBJ1-2,TRBV4-3,CASSQDEYTGNNYGYTF,TGCGCCAGCAGCCAAGACGAATACACTGGAAACAACTATGGCTACACCTTC
few,.,TRBJ2-1,TRBV19,CASGPGPLNEQFF,TGTGCCAGTGGCCCGGGACCCCTCAATGAGCAGTTCTTC
.,TRBD1,TRBJ2-1,TRBV20-1,CSARDQQGAINEQFF,TGCAGTGCTAGAGATCAGCAGGGGGCGATCAATGAGCAGTTCTTC
many,TRBD1,TRBJ1-1,TRBV4-1,CASSPGQGAMNTEAFF,TGCGCCAGCAGCCCGGGACAGGGGGCGATGAACACTGAAGCTTTCTTT
few,.,TRBJ2-7,TRBV10-1,CASSPGDPRDEQYF,TGCGCCAGCAGCCCCGGGGACCCTCGAGACGAGCAGTACTTC
few,TRBD2,TRBJ2-5,TRBV7-9,CASSFLAGYQETQYF,TGTGCCAGCAGCTTTCTAGCGGGGTACCAAGAGACCCAGTACTTC
.,.,TRBJ1-1,TRBV6-2/TRBV6-3,CASSYPDATEAFF,TGTGCCAGCAGTTACCCGGATGCGACTGAAGCTTTCTTT
many,.,TRBJ2-1,TRBV27,CASSHRDLKQFF,TGTGCCAGCAGTCACCGGGACCTAAAGCAGTTCTTC
many,TRBD1,TRBJ2-4,TRBV2,CASSFDGQAIKNIQYF,TGTGCCAGCAGTTTCGACGGACAGGCCATTAAAAACATTCAGTACTTC
.,.,TRBJ2-7,TRBV12-5,CASGLGRVGYEQYF,TGTGCTAGTGGTTTGGGGAGGGTCGGCTACGAGCAGTACTTC
few,.,TRBJ1-3,TRBV30,CAWSDDRPGNTIYF,TGTGCCTGGAGTGATGACAGACCTGGAAACACCATATATTTT
many,TRBD1,TRBJ2-2,TRBV29-1,CSVVGQGQNTGELFF,TGCAGCGTTGTTGGACAGGGACAGAACACCGGGGAGCTGTTTTTT
few,.,TRBJ2-7,TRBV3-1,CASSQTAEFYEQYF,TGTGCCAGCAGCCAAACGGCCGAATTTTACGAGCAGTACTTC